This note documents a single TCR beta chain sequence. Germline loops: CDR1 ENHRY, CDR2 SYGVKD. The CDR3 contains 15 residues. The junction had 8 bases not matched to a gene; V was cut back by 10 bases and J by 4 bases. These data are taken from a study of shared clonotypes between healthy human individuals. Method: immunoSEQ multiplex PCR; TCRdb's copy keeps in-frame clones and lacks some. The sample carries 2 million to 3 million clones, around nine tenths recorded once. The source of this sequence is a man younger than 35 in good health. The chain joins TRBV10-3 to TRBJ2-2, with 11 bases that match TRBD2. Material: naive CD4+ T cells sorted from blood. The subset: CD45RA+ positively selected. The CDR3 here is CATLLAGEGTGELFF. Written as DNA, the CDR3 is TGTGCCACCCTACTAGCGGGAGAGGGCACCGGGGAGCTGTTTTTT.